Each of the 11 T cell receptor beta chains below was sequenced from the same sample in a study of tumor-infiltrating lymphocytes in primary liver carcinoma. Production of TCR beta cDNA used 500 ng total RNA together with a constant-region primer. TCR beta libraries came from three nested multiplex PCR rounds using slightly modified ARM-PCR. Primers for the first two PCR rounds were TRBV1-TRBV30 forward primers and a C-beta reverse primer (approximately 10 cycles per round). TCRdb re-called the multiplex PCR reads with MiXCR, one entry per CDR3 protein. The data hold fewer than 75,000 distinct CDR3 sequences, with 71% observed a single time. Unsorted bulk tissue of about 20-30 mg yielded co-extracted RNA and DNA. The sample was liver tumor tissue from sampling region 4. Subset: tumor region T4, right-lateral pole. Receptor source: a man in his forties or fifties with primary liver carcinoma and hepatitis B virus infection.

The genes are TRBV4-2 and TRBJ2-7; TRBD1 or TRBD2 may be the D gene (5 bases each). The ends were cut back, 0 bases at V and 10 bases at J, with 19 bases in the middle. CDR1 is LGHNA and CDR2 is YNFKEQ in the germline V gene. The CDR3 spans 15 residues. The CDR3: CASSQDKGSGYYQYF. The CDR3 DNA follows: TGTGCCAGCAGCCAAGATAAGGGGAGCGGCTACTACCAGTACTTC.

The sample holds many counts of this clonotype. V usage is TRBV7-9 and J usage is TRBJ2-1; the D gene is possibly TRBD1 (5 bases). Trimming pared 1 base from V and 11 bases from J, leaving 15 bases between. The germline gives CDR1 SEHNR, CDR2 FQNEAQ (reference sequence). The CDR3 runs to 14 residues. The CDR3 DNA is TGTGCCAGCAGCTTAGGAAATACAGGCGATAAGCAGTTCTTC. It encodes CASSLGNTGDKQFF.

About this clonotype: A much larger clone differs by one base, so this may be a read error. This sequence joins TRBV6-2 or TRBV6-3 and TRBJ1-2; D unresolved. This CDR3 spans 15 amino acids. Germline V gene lookup returns CDR1 MNHEY and CDR2 SVGEGT. Written as DNA, the CDR3 is TGTGCCAGCAGCCAGACCCTCGAAGGAACCTTTGGCTACGCCTTC. Translated: CASSQTLEGTFGYAF.

Points on this clonotype: Given a much more abundant clone one base away, this may be a read error. The chain employs TRBV11-2 and TRBJ2-3; D remains ambiguous. Germline V CDR1 and CDR2: SGHAT, FQNNGV. This CDR3 contains 15 residues. CDR3 DNA: TGTGCCAGCAGCGATAGCAGGAGATTTACAGATACGCGGTATTTT. This translates into CASSDSRRFTDTRYF. The complete variable domain, with remaining parts taken from reference TRBV11-2 and TRBJ2-3, reads EAGVAQSPRYKIIEKRQSVAFWCNPISGHATLYWYQQILGQGPKLLIQFQNNGVVDDSQLPKDRFSAERLKGVDSTLKIQPAKLEDSAVYLCASSDSRRFTDTRYFGPGTRLTVL.

Remarks on this clonotype: A single base separates this from a much larger clone, so it may be a read error. The CDR3 region has the DNA TGCAGTGCTAAATCCCCAGGGATAGGGTCCTACGAGCAGTTCTTC. Its translation: CSAKSPGIGSYEQFF. The genes are TRBV20-1 and TRBJ2-7, with D perhaps matching TRBD1 (5 bases). Near its end, the DNA agrees better with TRBJ2-1, so the J call may be wrong. CDR1 and CDR2 from the germline V gene are DFQATT and SNEGSKA (reference sequence). The CDR3 covers 15 residues.

This clonotype was recorded once. It may be a read error: a sequence one base away is much more abundant. The rearrangement joins TRBV12-3 or TRBV12-4 to TRBJ1-2; D perhaps matches TRBD1 (6 bases). This CDR3 spans 12 amino acids. CDR3 sequence: CAGSIGGYGYTF. CDR3 coding DNA: TGTGCCGGCAGCATAGGGGGCTATGGCTACACCTTC.

Turning to this clonotype: Since a much larger clone is just one base distant, this may be a read error. Since no conserved phenylalanine or tryptophan closes the CDR3, a read error is the likely cause. The rearrangement uses TRBV5-1 and TRBJ2-1, with 7 positions matching TRBD2. This CDR3 contains 15 residues. Germline values: CDR1 SGHRS, CDR2 YFSETQ. Losses at the gene ends were 5 bases for V and 2 bases for J; bases not matched to a gene: 7. CDR3 region: CASRGGTQPYNEQFS. The CDR3 DNA is TGCGCCAGCAGGGGGGGGACTCAGCCCTACAATGAGCAGTTCTCC.

The chain joins TRBV6-2 or TRBV6-3 to TRBJ2-1; TRBD2 might be the D (5 bases). Trimming removed 2 bases at V and 1 base at J, with 15 bases between. The CDR3 contains 17 residues. CDR1 MNHEY and CDR2 SVGEGT come from the germline V gene. CDR3 amino acids: CASSYAFERASYNEQFF. CDR3 in DNA: TGTGCCAGCAGTTACGCATTCGAGAGGGCGTCCTACAATGAGCAGTTCTTC.

Notes on this clonotype: This likely comes from a read error, as the CDR3 has no conserved phenylalanine or tryptophan at its end. This chain connects TRBV7-8 to TRBJ2-3; possibly TRBD2 for D (6 bases). Germline V gene sequence: CDR1 SGHVS, CDR2 FQNEAQ. This CDR3 region has 13 residues. CDR3 in amino acids: CSSWGVDEDTQYH. CDR3 in DNA: TGTTCCAGCTGGGGGGTGGACGAGGATACGCAGTATCAT.

Notes on this clonotype: A much more abundant neighbour one base away suggests this may be a read error. The gene calls are TRBV28 and TRBJ2-6; D remains ambiguous. This CDR3 is built from 17 residues. Germline values: CDR1 MDHEN, CDR2 SYDVKM. The CDR3 nucleotides are TGTGTCAGCAGCCTAGGCGGTCGACCCCCTGGGGCCAACGTCCTGACTTTC. Translating it yields CVSSLGGRPPGANVLTF.

In the case of this clonotype: A junction boundary mismatches the germline segment, possibly from a read error. The genes are TRBV5-4 and TRBJ2-2; 7 bases line up with TRBD1. The CDR3 runs to 13 residues. Per germline, CDR1 SGHNT and CDR2 YYREEE (reference sequence). CDR3 sequence (DNA): TGTACCAGCAGGGGGATGGGGTCCGGGGAGCTGTTTTTT. It translates to CTSRGMGSGELFF.